The TCR beta chain under discussion was sequenced for a study of shared clonotypes between healthy human individuals. Assay used: immunoSEQ multiplex PCR; TCRdb lists only in-frame clones, some missing. The data show about 2.4 million clones, 80% to 95% seen once. Broader study findings: Sequencing depth was predicted to influence how clonotypes are shared among donors.

This clone has just a few counts. Its antigen is unknown. The length of the CDR3 is 15 residues. V was clipped by 3 bases and J by 0 bases, with 10 bases between them. Germline V CDR1 and CDR2: KGHSH, LQKENI. The chain joins TRBV18 to TRBJ2-3, with D uncertain. Sequencing input: naive CD4+ T cells from PBMCs. Subset indicated: CD45RA+ positively selected. The TCR originated in a man between 18 and 35 years old in good health. Some clones in this sample may be carry-over from other donors' samples. Here the CDR3 reads CASSPQASSTDTQYF. The CDR3 nucleotides read TGTGCCAGCTCACCCCAAGCGTCTAGCACAGATACGCAGTATTTT.